This T cell receptor (beta chain) was obtained from a study of PD-1 blockade in mismatch repair-deficient tumors. The repertoire was sequenced with immunoSEQ multiplex PCR; TCRdb's copy has only in-frame clones and lacks some. In the table there are about 120,000 clones, 85% to 90% of which are singletons. V dropped 2 bases and J dropped 12 bases, with 8 bases sitting between them. The CDR3 is 11 amino acids. CDR1 SGHTA and CDR2 FQGNSA come from the germline V gene. Study outcomes and limitations: Tumor-resident clones, often absent from pretreatment blood, expanded after pembrolizumab and then contracted.

PCR or immunohistochemistry showed mismatch repair deficiency in every enrolled patient. With respect to this clone: The antigen remains undetermined.

This clonotype was sampled from an adult with mismatch repair-deficient cancer. This sample comprised peripheral blood, obtained approximately 70 weeks after starting pembrolizumab. The gene calls are TRBV7-2 and TRBJ2-1; no definite D call. In nucleotides, the CDR3 is TGTGCCAGCAGCTTAATCCGCGGGCAGTTCTTC. It translates to CASSLIRGQFF.